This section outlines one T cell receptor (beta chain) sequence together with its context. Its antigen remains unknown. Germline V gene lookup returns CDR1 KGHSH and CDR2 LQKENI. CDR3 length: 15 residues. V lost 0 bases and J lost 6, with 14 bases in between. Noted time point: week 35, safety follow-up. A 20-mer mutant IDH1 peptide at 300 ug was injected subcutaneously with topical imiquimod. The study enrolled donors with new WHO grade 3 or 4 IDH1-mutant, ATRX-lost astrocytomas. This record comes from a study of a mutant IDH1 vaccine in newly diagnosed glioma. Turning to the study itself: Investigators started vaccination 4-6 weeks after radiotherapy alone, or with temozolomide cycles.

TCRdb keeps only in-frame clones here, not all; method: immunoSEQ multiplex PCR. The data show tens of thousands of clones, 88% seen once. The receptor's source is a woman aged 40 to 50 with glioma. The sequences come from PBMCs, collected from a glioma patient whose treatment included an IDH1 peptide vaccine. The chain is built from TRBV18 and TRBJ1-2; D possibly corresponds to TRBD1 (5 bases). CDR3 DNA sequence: TGTGCCAGCTCACCACCGGTCAGGGTAACCCATGGCTACACCTTC. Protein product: CASSPPVRVTHGYTF. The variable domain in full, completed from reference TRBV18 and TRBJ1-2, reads NAGVMQNPRHLVRRRGQEARLRCSPMKGHSHVYWYRQLPEEGLKFMVYLQKENIIDESGMPKERFSAEFPKEGPSILRIQQVVRGDSAAYFCASSPPVRVTHGYTFGSGTRLTVV.